Below, 25 T cell receptor beta chains from the same sample are listed, as sequenced in a study of vaccination and CD4 T cells after COVID-19. Specified treatment: roughly 10-day PBMC culture with coronavirus spike peptide pools or control peptides (ViraFEST assay). An Oncomine TCR Beta short-read assay was used to sequence the DNA from cultured CD4+ T cells. TCRdb called the PCR reads again in MiXCR, with one record for every CDR3 protein. This table holds around 12,000 distinct CDR3 sequences, around 53% found once. No cognate antigen is known for these TCRs. Sequencing was carried out using CD4+ T cells from blood, cultured in vitro. These receptors originate from a human donor who had recovered from COVID-19.

V and J are TRBV29-1 and TRBJ1-2; D is unresolved. Germline V gene sequence: CDR1 SQVTM, CDR2 ANQGSEA. The CDR3 covers 13 residues. The V and J ends lost 2 bases and 10 bases respectively, with 17 bases between them. This chain's CDR3 is CSVENPNSVDYTF. The CDR3 DNA reads TGCAGCGTTGAAAATCCTAACTCTGTAGACTACACCTTC.

The chain carries TRBV28 and TRBJ2-1, with D possibly being TRBD1 or TRBD2 (5 bases each). Germline V lookup: CDR1 MDHEN, CDR2 SYDVKM. Trimming pared 5 bases from V and 10 bases from J, leaving 18 bases between. The CDR3 runs 14 residues. As DNA, the CDR3 is TGTGCCAGCAGTGAGGGGCTAGAGAGATGGGAGCAGTTCTTC. The encoded protein is CASSEGLERWEQFF.

This clonotype has only a few counts. The chain carries TRBV7-9 and TRBJ1-2; TRBD1 matches 10 bases. Germline CDR1 and CDR2: SEHNR and FQNEAQ (reference sequence). The CDR3 contains 14 residues. The junction had 7 bases not matched to a gene; V was cut back by 5 bases and J by 7 bases. CDR3 nucleotides: TGTGCCAGCAGCCCCGGGACAGGGGTAGCTGGCTACACCTTC. Translating gives CASSPGTGVAGYTF. Together with reference TRBV7-9 and TRBJ1-2, the CDR3 gives the full variable domain: DTGVSQNPRHKITKRGQNVTFRCDPISEHNRLYWYRQTLGQGPEFLTYFQNEAQLEKSRLLSDRFSAERPKGSFSTLEIQRTEQGDSAMYLCASSPGTGVAGYTFGSGTRLTVV.

This clonotype was detected once. The gene calls are TRBV20-1 and TRBJ2-7, with 7 bases lining up with TRBD2. The V gene's germline CDR1 is DFQATT and CDR2 SNEGSKA (reference sequence). The CDR3 runs to 14 residues. V lost 1 base and J lost 6; bases outside the gene matches: 9. CDR3 residues: CSARVGGRTVEQYF. CDR3 in DNA: TGCAGTGCTAGAGTCGGCGGGAGAACCGTCGAGCAGTACTTC.

Relative to its sample, this clonotype is large (0.1 to 1%). The V and J genes are TRBV7-2 and TRBJ1-5; 7 bases match TRBD1. The germline V gene encodes CDR1 SGHTA and CDR2 FQGNSA. This CDR3 is 13 amino acids long. V lost 4 bases, J lost 4 bases, and 1 base stayed unmatched. For the CDR3, the DNA is TGTGCCAGCAGCTACAGGGGAAATCAGCCCCAGCATTTT. Its protein is CASSYRGNQPQHF.

The chain is built from TRBV19 and TRBJ1-2; 7 bases align to TRBD1. Germline CDR1 is LNHDA and CDR2 is SQIVND (reference sequence). The CDR3 contains 13 residues. J gave up 7 bases and V 3 bases, and 5 bases lay outside the gene matches. CDR3 bases: TGTGCCAGTAGTATCGACAGGGCTCGTGGCTACACCTTC. This codes for CASSIDRARGYTF. The whole variable domain, filled in from reference TRBV19 and TRBJ1-2, reads DGGITQSPKYLFRKEGQNVTLSCEQNLNHDAMYWYRQDPGQGLRLIYYSQIVNDFQKGDIAEGYSVSREKKESFPLTVTSAQKNPTAFYLCASSIDRARGYTFGSGTRLTVV.

This clonotype was recorded a few times. This rearrangement joins TRBV27 to TRBJ1-1; TRBD1 agrees at 10 bases. The V gene's germline CDR1 is MNHEY and CDR2 SMNVEV (reference sequence). Unmatched junction bases numbered 2, after V lost 0 bases and J lost 10 bases. CDR3 length: 13 residues. The CDR3 DNA sequence: TGTGCCAGCAGTTTATCCGGGACAGGGGCAGCTTTCTTT. Amino acid sequence: CASSLSGTGAAFF.

This clonotype is categorized as large. The chain links TRBV27 to TRBJ1-1, with TRBD1 as a possible D gene (6 bases). The length of the CDR3 is 15 residues. CDR1 MNHEY and CDR2 SMNVEV come from the germline V gene (reference sequence). V was pared by 0 bases and J by 4 bases, with 12 bases between. CDR3: CASSLSTGKSTEAFF. For the CDR3, the DNA is TGTGCCAGCAGTTTATCTACAGGGAAAAGCACTGAAGCTTTCTTT.

The rearrangement joins TRBV19 to TRBJ1-2; tentative D call: TRBD1 (5 bases). The CDR3 has 15 residues. Per germline, CDR1 LNHDA and CDR2 SQIVND (reference sequence). V was shortened by 7 bases and J by 8 bases, with 23 bases between the two germline ends. CDR3 in amino acids: CASKERGSVQWGYTF. CDR3 in DNA: TGTGCCAGTAAAGAAAGGGGAAGCGTTCAATGGGGCTACACCTTC.

This rearrangement joins TRBV7-6 to TRBJ2-7; 7 bases are shared with TRBD2. CDR1 is SGHVS and CDR2 is FNYEAQ in the germline V gene. V dropped 2 bases and J dropped 3; count of bases not matched to a gene: 4. CDR3 length equals 14 residues. The CDR3 DNA reads as TGTGCCAGCAGCTTAAGTCGCGGGGGCTACGAGCAGTACTTC. As protein: CASSLSRGGYEQYF.

This chain links TRBV6-1 with TRBJ1-2, with 12 bases lining up with TRBD1. From germline, CDR1 is MNHNS and CDR2 SASEGT. V shed 6 bases and J 4 bases; nucleotides not matched to a gene: 6. The CDR3 totals 15 residues. CDR3 DNA: TGTGCCAGCAGGCCCGGGACAGGGGGCGTCTATGGCTACACCTTC. Encoded protein: CASRPGTGGVYGYTF.

In this sample, this clonotype turned up a few times. J is TRBJ2-3 and V is TRBV20-1; possible D gene TRBD2, 6 bases. CDR3 size: 15 residues. The germline gives CDR1 DFQATT, CDR2 SNEGSKA (reference sequence). V shed 3 bases and J shed 8 bases, with 21 bases lying between them. CDR3 protein: CSASPTGGFGVTQYF. The CDR3 DNA sequence: TGCAGTGCTAGTCCTACCGGGGGATTTGGGGTTACGCAGTATTTT.

This clonotype showed up just a few times. The chain links TRBV7-8 to TRBJ1-2, with TRBD1 matching over 11 bases. Germline V gene lookup returns CDR1 SGHVS and CDR2 FQNEAQ. The J segment lost 2 bases and the V segment lost 5 bases, leaving 4 bases of the junction unmatched. The CDR3 loop spans 15 amino acids. CDR3 loop: CASSGRTGGNYGYTF. The CDR3 DNA sequence: TGTGCCAGCAGCGGACGGACAGGGGGCAACTATGGCTACACCTTC.

This clonotype was seen only once. V is TRBV10-2 and J is TRBJ1-6; tentatively, D is TRBD1 (5 bases). The V gene lost 2 bases and the J gene lost 10 bases, with 18 bases spanning the gap. The CDR3 has 16 amino acids. CDR1 is WSHSY and CDR2 is SAAADI in the germline V gene. The CDR3 loop reads CASSEDVTFRDSPLHF. The DNA of the CDR3 is TGCGCCAGCAGTGAGGATGTGACTTTCCGGGACTCACCCCTCCACTTT.

V and J are TRBV20-1 and TRBJ1-5; the D gene is possibly TRBD1 (5 bases). The germline V gene encodes CDR1 DFQATT and CDR2 SNEGSKA (reference sequence). The CDR3 is 16 amino acids. V shed 6 bases and J shed 3 bases, with 21 bases lying between them. DNA for the CDR3: TGCAGTGCAAGGAGCCAGTACGGGACCCCCAATCAGCCCCAGCATTTT. Residues: CSARSQYGTPNQPQHF.

The J gene is TRBJ1-5, the V gene TRBV12-3 or TRBV12-4; D is possibly TRBD1 (6 bases). The V end was cut by 2 bases, the J end by 3 bases, with 11 bases between. The CDR3 has 15 amino acids. CDR3 in DNA: TGTGCCAGCAGTTTAACAGGGCTTCCCAATCAGCCCCAGCATTTT. Protein product: CASSLTGLPNQPQHF.

This chain joins TRBV19 and TRBJ1-2; D not certain. Germline lookup yields CDR1 LNHDA and CDR2 SQIVND (reference sequence). The germline V and J ends were trimmed by 3 bases and 8 bases, with 16 bases remaining between them. This CDR3 has 14 amino acids. The chain's CDR3 is CASSIGIRDEGYTF. The CDR3 nucleotides read TGTGCCAGTAGTATCGGGATCCGGGATGAAGGCTACACCTTC.

V and J are TRBV6-5 and TRBJ2-7; D is unresolved. This CDR3 is 16 amino acids long. Trimming removed 0 bases at V and 2 bases at J, with 14 bases between. Germline-derived CDR1 and CDR2 are MNHEY and SVGAGI. This CDR3 is CASSYSWLQATYEQYF. The CDR3 DNA reads as TGTGCCAGCAGTTACTCCTGGTTGCAGGCAACCTACGAGCAGTACTTC.

The chain employs TRBV11-2 and TRBJ2-3; either TRBD1 or TRBD2 may supply D (5 bases each). This CDR3 is 15 amino acids long. Trimming stripped 0 bases from V and 0 bases from J, with 7 bases between. The germline V gene has CDR1 SGHAT and CDR2 FQNNGV. Written as DNA, the CDR3 is TGTGCCAGCAGCTTAGAGGGACGCAGCACAGATACGCAGTATTTT. Translated: CASSLEGRSTDTQYF.

The chain combines TRBV27 with TRBJ1-5; a weak D match, TRBD1 (5 bases). Trimming left V 6 bases short and J 4 bases short, with 10 bases between. This CDR3 is built from 13 residues. Germline assignment: CDR1 MNHEY and CDR2 SMNVEV (reference sequence). CDR3 region: CASSPQGNQPQHF. The CDR3 DNA reads as TGTGCCAGCAGCCCTCAGGGTAATCAGCCCCAGCATTTT.

CDR3: CASSLVRFGPPDSSYNEQFF. CDR3 in DNA: TGTGCCAGCAGCTTGGTTCGTTTTGGTCCTCCGGACAGCTCCTACAATGAGCAGTTCTTC. This rearrangement joins TRBV7-9 to TRBJ2-1, with a possible D match to TRBD1 (6 bases). The CDR3 runs to 20 residues. Trimming pared 3 bases from V and 0 bases from J, leaving 24 bases between. Per germline, CDR1 SEHNR and CDR2 FQNEAQ (reference sequence).

The V call is TRBV6-1, the J call TRBJ2-7, with TRBD1 matching 7 bases. J lost 7 bases, V lost 6 bases, and 3 bases had no gene match. CDR1 and CDR2 from the germline V gene are MNHNS and SASEGT. The CDR3 contains 11 residues. The CDR3 DNA reads TGTGCCAGCAGCGACAGGGAGGAGCAGTACTTC. Translation gives CASSDREEQYF.

This clonotype was detected a few times. This chain joins TRBV6-1 and TRBJ2-1; maybe TRBD1 (6 bases). This CDR3 is 15 amino acids long. Per germline, CDR1 MNHNS and CDR2 SASEGT. The V end was cut by 8 bases, the J end by 0 bases, with 14 bases between. CDR3 sequence: CASLRDISSYNEQFF. The DNA of the CDR3 is TGTGCCAGCCTACGGGACATCAGCTCCTACAATGAGCAGTTCTTC.

Within the sample, this clonotype is large. The rearrangement joins TRBV25-1 to TRBJ2-3; either TRBD1 or TRBD2 may fit D (5 bases each). The CDR3 has 14 residues. V shed 6 bases and J shed 2 bases, with 12 bases lying between them. In germline, CDR1 is MGHDK, CDR2 SYGVNS. CDR3 protein: CASRSGLPTDTQYF. Written as DNA, the CDR3 is TGTGCCAGCAGATCGGGGCTCCCCACAGATACGCAGTATTTT.

The V gene is TRBV27, the J gene TRBJ2-1; D is perhaps TRBD1 (6 bases). Between the trimmed V and J ends, which lost 6 bases and 10 bases, there was a span of 10 bases. Per germline, CDR1 MNHEY and CDR2 SMNVEV (reference sequence). There are 11 residues in the CDR3. Here the CDR3 reads CASSLTGEQFF. DNA of the CDR3: TGTGCCAGCAGCTTAACAGGGGAGCAGTTCTTC.